What follows are 30 T cell receptor beta chains derived from one specimen sequenced in a study of tumor-infiltrating lymphocytes in primary liver carcinoma. Co-extraction of both nucleic acids (RNA and DNA) used roughly 19-33 mg of unsorted bulk tissue. Making TCR beta cDNA involved approximately 0.5 ug total RNA and a constant-region primer. Libraries covering TCR beta were generated through three nested multiplex PCR rounds (using a slightly modified ARM-PCR). Both of the initial two PCR rounds ran for approximately 11 cycles and employed TRBV1-TRBV30 forward primers alongside a C-beta reverse primer. MiXCR was run by TCRdb on the multiplex PCR reads, yielding one entry per CDR3 protein. In the table there are about 120,000 distinct CDR3 sequences, nearly 70% of which are singletons. Sequenced sample: tumor-adjacent normal liver tissue. These receptors all come from a woman in her sixties or seventies with primary liver carcinoma and hepatitis B virus infection.

With respect to this clonotype: A much larger clone lies a single base off, so this may be a read error. The rearrangement joins TRBV30 to TRBJ2-2; 8 nucleotides match TRBD2. The germline V gene encodes CDR1 GTSNPN and CDR2 SVGIG (reference sequence). Trimming removed 8 bases from V and 7 bases from J; junction bases left unmatched: 9. This CDR3 spans 13 amino acids. The CDR3, as DNA: TGTGCCCCTGAGCGGGAGTTGATCGGGGAGCTGTTTTTT. Encoded protein: CAPERELIGELFF.

About this clonotype itself: The junction and the germline gene differ at one end; a read error may be behind it. The genes are TRBV7-8 and TRBJ2-5, with 9 bases fitting TRBD2. The germline V gene has CDR1 SGHVS and CDR2 FQNEAQ. This CDR3 comprises 15 residues. CDR3 region: CASSQVAGDKETQYF. The CDR3 DNA reads as TGTGCCAGCTCTCAAGTAGCGGGAGATAAAGAGACTCAGTACTTC.

Comments on this clonotype: A much bigger clone sits one base away, suggesting this may be a read error. The chain couples TRBV24-1 to TRBJ2-1; D remains ambiguous. The germline V gene has CDR1 KGHDR and CDR2 SFDVKD. V was clipped by 8 bases and J by 4 bases, with 14 bases between them. The CDR3 has 14 residues. The CDR3 is CATIAMDGYNEQFF. As DNA, the CDR3 is TGTGCCACCATTGCCATGGACGGTTACAATGAGCAGTTCTTC.

A word on this clonotype: At one end the junction does not follow the germline gene, possibly because of a read error. V usage is TRBV11-2 and J usage is TRBJ2-2; D unresolved. This CDR3 has 15 amino acids. Germline CDR1 SGHAT, CDR2 FQNNGV. In DNA form, the CDR3 reads TGTGCTAGCAGCCCTCAGCAAGGACCGACAGGGGAGCTGTTTTTT. Amino acids: CASSPQQGPTGELFF.

Remarks on this clonotype: The CDR3 does not end in the conserved phenylalanine or tryptophan, so this is likely a read error. The rearrangement links TRBV12-3 or TRBV12-4 to TRBJ1-1, with a weak D call TRBD1 (6 bases). The CDR3 covers 13 residues. V lost 8 bases and J lost 8, with 18 bases in between. The chain's CDR3 is CASVVGAGTEAFL. DNA for the CDR3: TGTGCCAGCGTTGTGGGGGCGGGAACAGAAGCTTTCTTA.

As to this clonotype: The junction differs from germline at one of its ends, possibly a read error. The rearrangement links TRBV5-1 to TRBJ2-1, with TRBD2 as a possible D gene (6 bases). The CDR3 sequence is 16 residues long. The germline V gene has CDR1 SGHRS and CDR2 YFSETQ. In nucleotides, the CDR3 is TGCACCAGCAGCTTGGTGCCGGGGACTTCAGGCCATGAGCAGTTCTTC. Translation gives CTSSLVPGTSGHEQFF.

This chain links TRBV29-1 with TRBJ2-1; TRBD1 agrees at 8 bases. V gave up 7 bases and J gave up 3 bases; unmatched junction bases: 17. Germline loops: CDR1 SQVTM, CDR2 ANQGSEA. CDR3 length: 17 residues. The CDR3 DNA follows: TGCAGCGCCCCTCAGTCGGAGGGACAGGTTTTCTACAATGAGCAGTTCTTC. Its protein is CSAPQSEGQVFYNEQFF.

Concerning this clonotype itself: At one end, the junction sequence differs from germline, possibly due to a read error. This rearrangement joins TRBV11-2 to TRBJ2-7, with 7 bases aligning to TRBD1. Per germline, CDR1 SGHAT and CDR2 FQNNGV. This CDR3 is built from 14 residues. The CDR3 loop reads CASSAKGARVEQYF. In nucleotides, the CDR3 is TGTGCCAGCAGCGCAAAGGGGGCTCGGGTAGAGCAGTATTTC.

The chain links TRBV11-2 to TRBJ2-3, with D tentatively TRBD1 or TRBD2 (5 bases each). Trimming removed 3 bases from V and 6 bases from J, with 10 bases in between. CDR3 size: 13 residues. Looked up from germline, CDR1 is SGHAT and CDR2 is FQNNGV. The CDR3 nucleotides read TGTGCCAGCAGCTTTGTGGGGACGGATACGCAGTATTTT. This codes for CASSFVGTDTQYF.

As for this clonotype: The junction does not match germline at one end; this may be a read error. CDR3 amino acids: CANSLGEMGEIGQPQHF. The CDR3 DNA reads TGTGCCAACAGTCTAGGAGAGATGGGAGAGATCGGTCAGCCCCAGCATTTT. This rearrangement joins TRBV6-4 to TRBJ1-5, with D unresolved. Looked up from germline, CDR1 is MRHNA and CDR2 is SNTAGT. The CDR3 is 17 amino acids.

Turning to this clonotype: A junction boundary mismatches the germline segment, possibly from a read error. The chain joins TRBV7-8 to TRBJ1-1; 7 nucleotides align to TRBD1. Germline CDR1 SGHVS, CDR2 FQNEAQ. The CDR3 has 13 amino acids. CDR3 sequence: CASSLGQDSETFF. The CDR3 DNA reads TGTGCCAGCAGTTTAGGACAGGACAGTGAAACTTTCTTT.

Remarks on this clonotype: The junction and the germline gene differ at one end; a read error may be behind it. The V call is TRBV6-1, the J call TRBJ1-6, with TRBD1 matching over 10 bases. The length of the CDR3 is 15 residues. Germline V lookup: CDR1 MNHNS, CDR2 SASEGT. CDR3: CVSSERDRGNSPLHF. The CDR3 DNA is TGTGTCAGCAGCGAAAGGGACAGGGGTAATTCACCCCTCCACTTT.

This chain links TRBV6-2 or TRBV6-3 with TRBJ2-1, with TRBD2 matching 7 bases. The CDR3 is 15 residues long. Germline V lookup: CDR1 MNHEY, CDR2 SVGEGT. V was pared by 8 bases and J by 9 bases, with 16 bases of the junction left unmatched. CDR3 protein: CASALPRERDVEQFF. CDR3 sequence (DNA): TGTGCCAGCGCCCTCCCGCGAGAGCGGGATGTTGAGCAGTTCTTC.

This clonotype was seen once. A much bigger clone sits one base away, suggesting this may be a read error. The V gene is TRBV5-1, the J gene TRBJ1-6; D gene unclear. V was trimmed by 7 bases and J by 7 bases, leaving 24 bases between them. The CDR3 length is 17 residues. Germline CDR1 is SGHRS and CDR2 is YFSETQ. The CDR3 nucleotides are TGCGCCAGCGGCCGGAGCTTAATCGGCGGGCCGAATTCACCCCTCCACTTT. This codes for CASGRSLIGGPNSPLHF.

About this clonotype: A read error may produce the germline difference seen at one junction end. The CDR3 spells CTTSDPDRGQETQYF. The CDR3 region has the DNA TGTACCACCAGTGACCCGGACAGGGGCCAAGAGACCCAGTACTTC. V gene TRBV24-1 combines with J gene TRBJ2-5, with 9 bases that match TRBD1. There are 15 residues in the CDR3. The germline V gene encodes CDR1 KGHDR and CDR2 SFDVKD.

The chain has TRBV29-1 and TRBJ2-1; 11 bases align to TRBD2. With 4 bases clipped from V and 7 bases from J, the junction kept 6 bases outside the gene matches. The CDR3 runs to 14 residues. Germline V CDR1 and CDR2: SQVTM, ANQGSEA. CDR3 region: CSVAYSGRANEQFF. The CDR3 DNA sequence: TGCAGCGTTGCGTATAGCGGGAGGGCAAATGAGCAGTTCTTC.

This clonotype came up many times. The V gene is TRBV4-1, the J gene TRBJ2-6, with a weak D call TRBD2 (5 bases). Looked up from germline, CDR1 is MGHRA and CDR2 is YSYEKL. With 0 bases removed from V and 2 bases from J, the gap between germline ends came to 11 bases. This CDR3 has 17 amino acids. CDR3 nucleotide sequence: TGCGCCAGCAGCCAAGATCGTAGAGGGACTGGGGCCAACGTCCTGACTTTC. It is translated as CASSQDRRGTGANVLTF.

This clonotype came up many times. The chain uses TRBV5-1 and TRBJ1-2; D remains unclear. The CDR3 has 13 amino acids. From germline, CDR1 is SGHRS and CDR2 YFSETQ. Trimming shortened V by 0 bases and J by 8 bases, and 11 bases separated the two germline ends. CDR3 sequence reads: CASSLEGFDGYTF. The CDR3, as DNA: TGCGCCAGCAGCTTGGAGGGATTCGACGGCTACACCTTC.

Turning to this clonotype: A junction end diverges from the germline sequence, so it may reflect a read error. The V and J genes are TRBV7-8 and TRBJ1-1; D possibly corresponds to TRBD1 (5 bases). The V gene's germline CDR1 is SGHVS and CDR2 FQNEAQ. The CDR3 loop spans 15 amino acids. CDR3 loop: CASSSAVWGNTKAFF. The CDR3 nucleotides read TGTGCCAGCAGCTCCGCCGTGTGGGGCAACACTAAAGCTTTCTTT.

As for this clonotype: One end of the junction varies from germline; a read error may be responsible. V gene TRBV10-2 combines with J gene TRBJ1-1, with D perhaps TRBD1 (6 bases). CDR3 length equals 15 residues. Germline V lookup: CDR1 WSHSY, CDR2 SAAADI. The CDR3 sequence: CASREPRGVGTEALF. CDR3 DNA: TGCGCCAGCAGAGAGCCTAGGGGGGTCGGCACTGAAGCTCTCTTT.

Notes on this clonotype: The CDR3 does not close with the conserved phenylalanine or tryptophan, likely indicating a read error. The chain links TRBV11-2 to TRBJ2-3, with TRBD2 identical over 9 bases. Germline values: CDR1 SGHAT, CDR2 FQNNGV. The CDR3 runs 14 residues. Here the CDR3 reads CASSLASGVDTQYV. As DNA, the CDR3 is TGTGCCAGCAGCTTGGCTAGCGGGGTAGATACACAGTATGTT.

The V gene is TRBV6-2 or TRBV6-3, the J gene TRBJ2-7; TRBD1 matches at 7 bases. The V gene's germline CDR1 is MNHEY and CDR2 SVGEGT. With V trimmed by 5 bases and J by 12 bases, 7 bases remained unmatched. The CDR3 totals 11 residues. DNA of the CDR3: TGTGCCAGCAGTACAGGGGTCAAGCGGTACTTC. Translation: CASSTGVKRYF.

On this clonotype: A junction boundary mismatches the germline segment, possibly from a read error. V usage is TRBV6-5 and J usage is TRBJ2-7; D is possibly TRBD1 (6 bases). Germline values: CDR1 MNHEY, CDR2 SVGAGI. CDR3 length equals 15 residues. The CDR3 region is CVSSYPQQGSYEQYF. The CDR3 nucleotides are TGTGTCAGCAGTTACCCGCAACAGGGTTCGTACGAGCAGTACTTC.

In this sample, this clonotype turned up many times. The V gene is TRBV29-1, the J gene TRBJ2-3, with 7 bases matching TRBD1. The CDR3 sequence is 11 residues long. Germline V gives CDR1 SQVTM, CDR2 ANQGSEA. V shed 6 bases and J 5 bases; nucleotides not matched to a gene: 2. The CDR3 DNA sequence: TGCAGCGTAGACAGGGAAGATACGCAGTATTTT. Protein: CSVDREDTQYF.

This clonotype was recorded at least ten times. The V call is TRBV4-1, the J call TRBJ2-3; TRBD2 agrees at 9 bases. The V gene's germline CDR1 is MGHRA and CDR2 YSYEKL. The length of the CDR3 is 15 residues. Trimming removed 3 bases from V and 0 bases from J; junction bases left unmatched: 1. The CDR3 region has the DNA TGCGCCAGCAGCCAGGGGACTAGCAGCACAGATACGCAGTATTTT. This encodes CASSQGTSSTDTQYF.

As to this clonotype: A much larger clone differs by one base, so this may be a read error. CDR3 sequence: CASSHRQLNTEAFF. The CDR3 DNA sequence: TGTGCCAGCAGCCATAGACAGTTGAACACTGAAGCTTTCTTT. The chain recombines TRBV4-2 with TRBJ1-1; D is possibly TRBD1 (5 bases). CDR1 is LGHNA, CDR2 YNFKEQ, per germline. The CDR3 spans 14 residues. The V end was cut by 3 bases, the J end by 0 bases, with 8 bases between.

This clonotype was detected ten times or more. The V gene is TRBV5-6, the J gene TRBJ1-5; D is unresolved. In germline, CDR1 is SGHDT, CDR2 YYEEEE. The ends were cut back, 2 bases at V and 3 bases at J, with 9 bases in the middle. The CDR3 covers 14 residues. CDR3 protein: CASSFWGFNQPQHF. The CDR3, as DNA: TGTGCCAGCAGCTTTTGGGGTTTCAATCAGCCCCAGCATTTT. Full variable domain (outside the CDR3, taken from reference TRBV5-6 and TRBJ1-5): DAGVTQSPTHLIKTRGQQVTLRCSPKSGHDTVSWYQQALGQGPQFIFQYYEEEERQRGNFPDRFSGHQFPNYSSELNVNALLLGDSALYLCASSFWGFNQPQHFGDGTRLSIL.

Points on this clonotype: The junction differs from germline at one of its ends, possibly a read error. The chain links TRBV6-5 to TRBJ2-7; no firm D call. Looked up from germline, CDR1 is MNHEY and CDR2 is SVGAGI. The CDR3 totals 15 residues. The CDR3 is CSSSYSQHGSYEQYF. Written as DNA, the CDR3 is TGTTCCAGCAGTTACTCACAACATGGTTCCTACGAGCAGTACTTC.

As to this clonotype: At one end the junction does not follow the germline gene, possibly because of a read error. The V call is TRBV6-5, the J call TRBJ2-7; 7 positions match TRBD2. The V gene's germline CDR1 is MNHEY and CDR2 SVGAGI. This CDR3 contains 13 residues. DNA for the CDR3: TGCGCCAGCACAGGACGGGGGGCCTACGAGCAGTACTTC. Translated, it gives CASTGRGAYEQYF.

Regarding this clonotype: Because the CDR3 is missing its conserved closing phenylalanine or tryptophan, this is likely a read error. The DNA is left out, because the CDR3 cannot be placed on it with certainty; the CDR3 is given as TCRdb lists it. The gene calls are TRBV6-5 and TRBJ1-5; TRBD1 is the table's D call and was not checked against the DNA. Germline values: CDR1 MNHEY, CDR2 SVGAGI. The CDR3 comprises 14 residues, both ends counted. The CDR3 protein is CASSYSTGYQPQHL.